This record looks at one T cell receptor (beta chain) sequence and its context. Data came from immunoSEQ multiplex PCR; TCRdb stores just in-frame clones and leaves some out. Of under 200,000 clones detected, approximately 91% appear once; the ten largest clones hold roughly 5%. This sample was taken from a study of blood T cell repertoires in COVID-19. Germline CDR1 and CDR2: SGHTA and FQGNSA. The CDR3 totals 15 residues. With 1 base clipped from V and 3 bases from J, the junction kept 3 bases outside the gene matches. Sequenced: peripheral blood. The chain uses TRBV7-2 and TRBJ2-1; 7 bases are a match to TRBD2. The receptor was isolated from a man between 18 and 35 years old with COVID-19, enrolled during active disease. CDR3 amino acids: CASSLVSGHYNEQFF. The CDR3 nucleotides read TGTGCCAGCAGCTTAGTTAGCGGGCACTACAATGAGCAGTTCTTC.